This record concerns one TCR beta chain sequence. TCRdb re-called the 5' RACE reads and catalogs CDR3 proteins one per entry, DNA excluded. With fewer than 300,000 distinct CDR3 sequences in the sample, the ten largest clones hold 4% to 4.5%. The data were taken from a study of T cells expressing NK-cell markers. Study at large: Repertoire data for TCR beta were derived from sorted T cells (CD3+CD56+NKG2C+, CD3+CD56+NKG2C- and CD3+CD56-NKG2C+). With respect to HCMV, seven of the eight sequenced donors were seropositive, and one was seronegative.

This CDR3 contains 13 residues. Germline V gene data show CDR1 as MDHEN and CDR2 as SYDVKM. Sequencing was carried out using blood T cells: a sorted CD56 or NKG2C T cell subset, CD4+ or CD8+ T cells, or bulk PBMC T cells (not recorded which). This TCR was sampled from a woman between 18 and 75 years old in good health. The chain couples TRBV28 to TRBJ2-7; TCRdb picks TRBD1, but there is no DNA to check that call. CDR3 residues: CAHRDSRTYEQYF.